This T cell receptor (beta chain) was profiled in a study of blood T cells in healthy people across ages. This clonotype was observed a handful of times. Its antigen is not known. The CDR3 spans 17 residues. The germline CDR1 and CDR2 sequences are LGHDT and YNNKEL (reference sequence). Trimming took off 0 bases at V and 0 bases at J, with 15 bases between the two ends. General observations from the study: Unknown CMV status may confound age-related changes in expanded clones.

A sample-barcoded 5' primer and a J-beta primer mix were used in a second PCR of roughly 7 to 11 cycles. Every single cDNA molecule received a tag from a template-switch adaptor with 12 random nucleotides. TCRdb fed the 5' RACE reads into MiXCR, producing one record per CDR3 protein. The table has around 1,900,000 distinct CDR3 sequences, around 40% seen once. Donors ranged from roughly 6 to 100 years old and were healthy Caucasians in Russia. The study isolated at least 6 million PBMCs from each sample. This receptor was obtained from a human donor in good health. Source material: blood. The rearrangement links TRBV3-1 to TRBJ2-7; D tentatively reads TRBD1 or TRBD2 (6 bases each). The CDR3 DNA reads as TGTGCCAGCAGCCAAGATAGCGGTTTGGACAGCTCCTACGAGCAGTACTTC. Amino acids: CASSQDSGLDSSYEQYF.